A selection of T cell receptor beta chains follows, all from one sample in a study of blood T cell repertoires in COVID-19. Sequenced by immunoSEQ multiplex PCR; TCRdb stores in-frame clones only, minus some. The data contain 150,000 to 200,000 clones, approximately 83% of them seen just once; the ten biggest clones take up around 6.3%. The material sequenced was peripheral blood. These receptors were obtained from a woman aged 40 to 49 with COVID-19, enrolled during active disease. The CDR3 runs from the conserved cysteine through the conserved F or W. D genes are given only for firm matches. Size tells how often a clone was seen (once, few, many) or the class of an expanded clone, and some rows leave it out.

cdr3_length: 16; j_call: TRBJ2-5; clone_size: NA; v_call: TRBV7-6; d_call: TRBD1; cdr3_aa: CASSRPGQGYGETQYF; cdr3_nt: TGTGCCAGCAGCCGTCCGGGACAGGGGTATGGCGAGACCCAGTACTTC
cdr3_length: 15; j_call: TRBJ2-2; clone_size: NA; v_call: TRBV14; d_call: NA; cdr3_aa: CASSQAAAKTGELFF; cdr3_nt: TGTGCCAGCAGCCAAGCAGCGGCAAAGACCGGGGAGCTGTTTTTT
cdr3_length: 14; j_call: TRBJ1-1; clone_size: once; v_call: TRBV7-9; d_call: NA; cdr3_aa: CASSLGGRGTEAFF; cdr3_nt: TGTGCCAGCAGCTTAGGGGGCAGGGGCACTGAAGCTTTCTTT
cdr3_length: 12; j_call: TRBJ1-1; clone_size: NA; v_call: TRBV11-3; d_call: NA; cdr3_aa: CASGRVNTEAFF; cdr3_nt: TGTGCCAGCGGCAGGGTGAACACTGAAGCTTTCTTT
cdr3_length: 14; j_call: TRBJ2-5; clone_size: NA; v_call: TRBV1; d_call: NA; cdr3_aa: CTSSLKGHKETQYF; cdr3_nt: TGCACCAGCAGCCTTAAAGGACACAAAGAGACCCAGTACTTC
cdr3_length: 13; j_call: TRBJ2-5; clone_size: NA; v_call: TRBV5-4; d_call: TRBD1; cdr3_aa: CASTGQNVETQYF; cdr3_nt: TGTGCCAGCACGGGACAGAACGTAGAGACCCAGTACTTC
cdr3_length: 14; j_call: TRBJ2-5; clone_size: NA; v_call: TRBV11-2; d_call: TRBD2; cdr3_aa: CASSSSGLKETQYF; cdr3_nt: TGTGCCAGCAGCTCTAGCGGTTTGAAAGAGACCCAGTACTTC
cdr3_length: 17; j_call: TRBJ1-2; clone_size: NA; v_call: TRBV24-1; d_call: TRBD1; cdr3_aa: CATSDSHNRGLQRGYTF; cdr3_nt: TGTGCCACCAGTGATTCGCATAACAGGGGGCTTCAGCGGGGCTACACCTTC
cdr3_length: 17; j_call: TRBJ1-1; clone_size: NA; v_call: TRBV6-4; d_call: TRBD1; cdr3_aa: CASSVLPIGQGGTEAFF; cdr3_nt: TGTGCCAGCAGTGTCCTACCAATAGGACAGGGAGGCACTGAAGCTTTCTTT
cdr3_length: 15; j_call: TRBJ1-4; clone_size: NA; v_call: TRBV2; d_call: TRBD1; cdr3_aa: CASARWDREGEKLFF; cdr3_nt: TGTGCCAGCGCCCGATGGGACAGGGAGGGTGAAAAACTGTTTTTT
cdr3_length: 15; j_call: TRBJ1-1; clone_size: NA; v_call: TRBV5-4; d_call: NA; cdr3_aa: CASSLGPKADTEAFF; cdr3_nt: TGTGCCAGCAGCTTGGGCCCCAAGGCGGACACTGAAGCTTTCTTT
cdr3_length: 14; j_call: TRBJ2-5; clone_size: NA; v_call: TRBV28; d_call: TRBD2; cdr3_aa: CASSLVGGRETQYF; cdr3_nt: TGTGCCAGCAGTTTAGTGGGCGGGAGAGAGACCCAGTACTTC
cdr3_length: 14; j_call: TRBJ2-7; clone_size: NA; v_call: TRBV18; d_call: TRBD2; cdr3_aa: CASSPGTSGYEQYF; cdr3_nt: TGTGCCAGCTCACCCGGGACTAGCGGTTACGAGCAGTACTTC
cdr3_length: 12; j_call: TRBJ2-7; clone_size: NA; v_call: TRBV7-9; d_call: NA; cdr3_aa: CASGEALYEQYF; cdr3_nt: TGTGCCAGCGGGGAGGCCTTATACGAGCAGTACTTC
cdr3_length: 15; j_call: TRBJ1-5; clone_size: NA; v_call: TRBV18; d_call: TRBD1; cdr3_aa: CASSPNRGQGQPQHF; cdr3_nt: TGTGCCAGCTCACCAAATAGGGGGCAGGGTCAGCCCCAGCATTTT
cdr3_length: 15; j_call: TRBJ1-1; clone_size: NA; v_call: TRBV28; d_call: TRBD1; cdr3_aa: CASSFQGTANTEAFF; cdr3_nt: TGTGCCAGCAGTTTTCAAGGGACAGCGAACACTGAAGCTTTCTTT
cdr3_length: 14; j_call: TRBJ1-6; clone_size: NA; v_call: TRBV7-9; d_call: TRBD1; cdr3_aa: CASSPGQGNSPLHF; cdr3_nt: TGTGCCAGCAGCCCCGGACAGGGTAATTCACCCCTCCACTTT
cdr3_length: 17; j_call: TRBJ1-1; clone_size: once; v_call: TRBV5-1; d_call: NA; cdr3_aa: CASSLSGSVFVRTEAFF; cdr3_nt: TGCGCCAGCAGCTTGTCCGGGTCGGTGTTTGTACGGACTGAAGCTTTCTTT
cdr3_length: 14; j_call: TRBJ2-5; clone_size: NA; v_call: TRBV7-2; d_call: NA; cdr3_aa: CASRRTSTQETQYF; cdr3_nt: TGTGCCAGCAGGCGCACCTCAACCCAAGAGACCCAGTACTTC
cdr3_length: 16; j_call: TRBJ1-5; clone_size: few; v_call: TRBV21-1; d_call: NA; cdr3_aa: CASSKGDRYSNQPQHF; cdr3_nt: TGTGCCAGCAGCAAAGGGGACAGGTATAGCAATCAGCCCCAGCATTTT
cdr3_length: 16; j_call: TRBJ1-2; clone_size: NA; v_call: TRBV20-1; d_call: NA; cdr3_aa: CSASKGNLLTNYGYTF; cdr3_nt: TGCAGTGCTAGTAAGGGGAACTTACTAACTAACTATGGCTACACCTTC
cdr3_length: 17; j_call: TRBJ1-1; clone_size: once; v_call: TRBV10-3; d_call: NA; cdr3_aa: CAISESPRGGRDTEAFF; cdr3_nt: TGTGCCATCAGTGAGTCCCCCCGGGGGGGGCGGGACACTGAAGCTTTCTTT
cdr3_length: 13; j_call: TRBJ1-2; clone_size: NA; v_call: TRBV5-5; d_call: NA; cdr3_aa: CASSLGDGAGYTF; cdr3_nt: TGTGCCAGCAGCTTGGGTGATGGGGCGGGCTACACCTTC
cdr3_length: 16; j_call: TRBJ2-3; clone_size: NA; v_call: TRBV16; d_call: TRBD1; cdr3_aa: CASSSEGTGVTDTQYF; cdr3_nt: TGTGCCAGCAGCTCCGAAGGGACAGGGGTCACAGATACGCAGTATTTT
cdr3_length: 13; j_call: TRBJ1-6; clone_size: NA; v_call: TRBV10-1; d_call: NA; cdr3_aa: CASSDDMATPLHF; cdr3_nt: TGCGCCAGCAGTGACGACATGGCGACACCCCTCCACTTT
cdr3_length: 14; j_call: TRBJ2-1; clone_size: NA; v_call: TRBV7-3; d_call: TRBD2; cdr3_aa: CASSSLAGGGEQFF; cdr3_nt: TGTGCCAGCAGCTCACTAGCGGGAGGGGGTGAGCAGTTCTTC
cdr3_length: 16; j_call: TRBJ2-3; clone_size: few; v_call: TRBV6-4; d_call: TRBD2; cdr3_aa: CASSDSAGDGTDTQYF; cdr3_nt: TGTGCCAGCAGTGACTCGGCGGGAGACGGCACAGATACGCAGTATTTT
cdr3_length: 13; j_call: TRBJ1-1; clone_size: NA; v_call: TRBV11-2; d_call: TRBD1; cdr3_aa: CASSLGQGAGAFF; cdr3_nt: TGTGCCAGCAGCTTAGGGCAGGGGGCAGGAGCTTTCTTT
cdr3_length: 13; j_call: TRBJ1-2; clone_size: once; v_call: TRBV3-1/TRBV3-2; d_call: NA; cdr3_aa: CASSQGGLGGYTF; cdr3_nt: TGTGCCAGCAGCCAAGGGGGACTCGGTGGCTACACCTTC
cdr3_length: 14; j_call: TRBJ1-2; clone_size: once; v_call: TRBV6-4; d_call: NA; cdr3_aa: CASSRGAGSYGYTF; cdr3_nt: TGTGCCAGCAGCCGGGGGGCGGGAAGCTATGGCTACACCTTC
cdr3_length: 17; j_call: TRBJ1-4; clone_size: NA; v_call: TRBV7-9; d_call: NA; cdr3_aa: CASTQSGTSPTNEKLFF; cdr3_nt: TGTGCCAGCACCCAATCCGGGACATCCCCAACTAATGAAAAACTGTTTTTT
cdr3_length: 16; j_call: TRBJ1-4; clone_size: NA; v_call: TRBV15; d_call: NA; cdr3_aa: CATSSARGRANEKLFF; cdr3_nt: TGTGCCACCAGCAGTGCACGAGGGAGAGCTAATGAAAAACTGTTTTTT
cdr3_length: 14; j_call: TRBJ1-6; clone_size: NA; v_call: TRBV7-8; d_call: TRBD1; cdr3_aa: CASSSGQGYSPLHF; cdr3_nt: TGTGCCAGCAGCTCGGGACAGGGATATTCACCCCTCCACTTT
cdr3_length: 15; j_call: TRBJ2-7; clone_size: NA; v_call: TRBV6-5; d_call: TRBD1; cdr3_aa: CASSSSWTGVYEQYF; cdr3_nt: TGTGCCAGCAGTTCCTCTTGGACAGGGGTATACGAGCAGTACTTC
cdr3_length: 18; j_call: TRBJ2-6; clone_size: NA; v_call: TRBV7-3; d_call: NA; cdr3_aa: CASSLGTFAFSGANVLTF; cdr3_nt: TGTGCCAGCAGCTTAGGGACTTTTGCTTTCTCTGGGGCCAACGTCCTGACTTTC
cdr3_length: 15; j_call: TRBJ1-1; clone_size: NA; v_call: TRBV15; d_call: NA; cdr3_aa: CATSSPDKANTEAFF; cdr3_nt: TGTGCCACCAGCAGTCCGGACAAGGCCAACACTGAAGCTTTCTTT
cdr3_length: 14; j_call: TRBJ2-1; clone_size: NA; v_call: TRBV10-1; d_call: NA; cdr3_aa: CASKGPGLYNEQFF; cdr3_nt: TGCGCCAGCAAAGGTCCGGGGTTATACAATGAGCAGTTCTTC
cdr3_length: 15; j_call: TRBJ1-2; clone_size: NA; v_call: TRBV10-3; d_call: TRBD1; cdr3_aa: CAISAGTGAGYGYTF; cdr3_nt: TGTGCCATCAGTGCGGGGACAGGGGCGGGCTATGGCTACACCTTC
cdr3_length: 13; j_call: TRBJ2-7; clone_size: NA; v_call: TRBV29-1; d_call: NA; cdr3_aa: CSAHRKGVGEQYF; cdr3_nt: TGCAGCGCTCACCGAAAGGGAGTGGGAGAGCAGTACTTC
cdr3_length: 13; j_call: TRBJ1-2; clone_size: NA; v_call: TRBV2; d_call: TRBD1; cdr3_aa: CASTLTGAYGYTF; cdr3_nt: TGTGCCAGCACCCTGACAGGGGCCTATGGCTACACCTTC
cdr3_length: 15; j_call: TRBJ2-3; clone_size: NA; v_call: TRBV7-2; d_call: NA; cdr3_aa: CASLPGGVGGDTQYF; cdr3_nt: TGTGCCAGCCTCCCCGGCGGCGTCGGAGGAGATACGCAGTATTTT
cdr3_length: 13; j_call: TRBJ2-3; clone_size: NA; v_call: TRBV12-5; d_call: NA; cdr3_aa: CASGLLVGDTQYF; cdr3_nt: TGTGCTAGTGGTTTACTGGTTGGAGATACGCAGTATTTT
cdr3_length: 13; j_call: TRBJ1-1; clone_size: few; v_call: TRBV28; d_call: TRBD1; cdr3_aa: CASRTGSPHEAFF; cdr3_nt: TGTGCCAGCAGGACAGGGTCTCCCCATGAAGCTTTCTTT
cdr3_length: 15; j_call: TRBJ1-4; clone_size: NA; v_call: TRBV7-8; d_call: NA; cdr3_aa: CASSPPGYPNEKLFF; cdr3_nt: TGTGCCAGCAGCCCACCAGGGTACCCTAATGAAAAACTGTTTTTT
cdr3_length: 14; j_call: TRBJ1-5; clone_size: once; v_call: TRBV10-2; d_call: NA; cdr3_aa: CASSYAGLNQPQHF; cdr3_nt: TGCGCCAGCAGTTACGCAGGATTAAATCAGCCCCAGCATTTT
cdr3_length: 15; j_call: TRBJ1-3; clone_size: NA; v_call: TRBV2; d_call: NA; cdr3_aa: CASKWAILSGNTIYF; cdr3_nt: TGTGCCAGCAAGTGGGCCATCCTCTCTGGAAACACCATATATTTT
cdr3_length: 14; j_call: TRBJ2-4; clone_size: NA; v_call: TRBV2; d_call: NA; cdr3_aa: CASTSRLAKNIQYF; cdr3_nt: TGTGCCAGCACCTCCAGGCTAGCCAAAAACATTCAGTACTTC
cdr3_length: 15; j_call: TRBJ2-2; clone_size: NA; v_call: TRBV5-8; d_call: TRBD1; cdr3_aa: CASSVGQGHTGELFF; cdr3_nt: TGTGCCAGCAGCGTGGGACAGGGGCACACCGGGGAGCTGTTTTTT
cdr3_length: 14; j_call: TRBJ1-1; clone_size: NA; v_call: TRBV5-1; d_call: NA; cdr3_aa: CASSLANENPEAFF; cdr3_nt: TGCGCCAGCAGCTTGGCCAACGAGAACCCTGAAGCTTTCTTT
cdr3_length: 16; j_call: TRBJ2-1; clone_size: NA; v_call: TRBV21-1; d_call: NA; cdr3_aa: CASSTARGGPYNEQFF; cdr3_nt: TGTGCCAGCAGCACCGCGAGGGGGGGGCCCTACAATGAGCAGTTCTTC